A single sample is the source of the 3 T cell receptor beta chains below, sequenced in a study of T-cell reconstitution after alpha-beta-depleted transplantation in children. The TCRbeta library incorporated unique molecular identifiers. TCRdb reprocessed the PCR reads with MiXCR, giving one entry per CDR3 protein. The table shows more than 100,000 distinct CDR3 sequences, with under 25% occurring only once. The starting material was PBMCs, mostly from graft donor cells, obtained 180 days after TCRalphabeta/CD19-depleted stem cell transplant. These receptors came from a male patient between 2 and 15 years old who had a stem cell transplant for chronic granulomatous disease, so the T cells may come from the graft donor.

This clonotype was seen ten or more times. The chain is built from TRBV29-1 and TRBJ2-1; possible D gene TRBD1, 6 bases. V lost 3 bases, J lost 3 bases, and 15 bases lay in between. Per the germline V gene, CDR1 is SQVTM and CDR2 is ANQGSEA. The CDR3 totals 15 residues. The CDR3 DNA sequence: TGCAGCGTTGAGGTCGGGCAGGGGTTCTACAATGAGCAGTTCTTC. Residues: CSVEVGQGFYNEQFF.

This clonotype has at least ten counts. The rearrangement joins TRBV11-2 to TRBJ2-7, with TRBD2 matching over 8 bases. CDR3 length: 14 residues. J lost 0 bases, V lost 5 bases, and 3 bases had no gene match. CDR1 and CDR2 (germline): SGHAT, FQNNGV. CDR3 in amino acids: CASSQRESSYEQYF. Here the CDR3 DNA reads TGTGCCAGCAGCCAGCGGGAGAGCTCCTACGAGCAGTACTTC.

A few counts support this clonotype. The V and J genes are TRBV9 and TRBJ2-2, with D unclear. The CDR3 runs 15 residues. Trimming removed 0 bases from V and 5 bases from J, with 11 bases in between. Germline V gene lookup returns CDR1 SGDLS and CDR2 YYNGEE. The CDR3 region has the DNA TGTGCCAGCAGCGTAGCCTCCATAGGGACCGGGGAGCTGTTTTTT. Translated, it gives CASSVASIGTGELFF. The variable domain in full, with the rest retrieved from reference TRBV9 and TRBJ2-2, is DSGVTQTPKHLITATGQRVTLRCSPRSGDLSVYWYQQSLDQGLQFLIQYYNGEERAKGNILERFSAQQFPDLHSELNLSSLELGDSALYFCASSVASIGTGELFFGEGSRLTVL.